This TCR beta chain was retrieved from a study of neurological immune-mediated disorders. Study results and caveats: The study found no CDR3 amino acid sequences shared by expanded clones across subjects, suggesting private repertoires in all groups. Expansion of TCR clones was greatest in HTLV-1-associated myelopathy and smallest in multiple sclerosis, where it fell below that of healthy controls.

Time point here: longitudinal time-point 2. A remark on this clonotype: The antigen is unknown.

Germline CDR1 SQVTM, CDR2 ANQGSEA. This CDR3 has 15 residues. V lost 5 bases and J lost 0; bases outside the gene matches: 10. The cDNA came from 5'RACE with 10-nucleotide random UMIs. TCRdb re-derived calls from the 5' RACE reads in MiXCR, one entry per CDR3 protein. The table records 81,000 or so distinct CDR3 sequences, over 10% of them present only once. This clonotype was sampled from a female donor with HTLV-1-associated myelopathy (HAM/TSP). The rearrangement joins TRBV29-1 to TRBJ2-7, with 7 nucleotides matching TRBD2. The sample was PBMCs. CDR3 bases: TGCAGCGTTAGCGATCCGGGGGGAAGCTCCTACGAGCAGTACTTC. Translated, it gives CSVSDPGGSSYEQYF.